This T cell receptor (beta chain) was retrieved from a study of T cell repertoires in cytomegalovirus infection. General study points: HLA-C-restricted CMV-specific TCR beta clonotypes prevailed in the ex vivo response.

This clonotype was counted a few times. Its target is unknown. Trimming left V 3 bases short and J 5 bases short, with 13 bases between. The CDR3 consists of 14 residues. CDR1 and CDR2 from the germline V gene are KGHSH and LQKENI. TCRdb independently ran MiXCR on the reads; one entry per CDR3 protein. The data show some 300,000 distinct CDR3 sequences, around 10% seen once. Sample: PBMCs. The receptor was isolated from a human donor in good health (CMV status not recorded). Some clones in this sample may be carry-over from other donors' samples. The gene calls are TRBV18 and TRBJ2-5, with TRBD1 as a possible D gene (6 bases). CDR3 loop: CASSPGGQMETQYF. DNA of the CDR3: TGTGCCAGCTCACCTGGGGGACAAATGGAGACCCAGTACTTC.